Listed below are T cell receptor beta chains from one sample, sequenced in a study of naive and memory T cell subsets. TCRdb redid the calling of the UMI-ligation and nested PCR reads with MiXCR, one entry per CDR3 protein. Here the sample spans around 160,000 distinct CDR3 sequences, about a sixth being singletons. Specimen: naive CD4+ T cells from blood. The receptor source for this set is a human donor in good health. Each CDR3 is given with its conserved first and last residue. Fields, in order: clone size, D gene, V gene, J gene, CDR3 protein, CDR3 DNA. A D gene is named only where the DNA matches it firmly. Only some rows state a clone size, as once, few, many or a class for expanded clones.

abundance: .
d_gene: TRBD1
v_gene: TRBV30
j_gene: TRBJ1-1
CDR3aa: CAWGIIQGILMNTEAFF
CDR3nt: TGTGCCTGGGGGATAATACAGGGGATCCTCATGAACACTGAAGCTTTCTTT

abundance: many
d_gene: TRBD1
v_gene: TRBV6-1
j_gene: TRBJ2-5
CDR3aa: CASSGQGQETQYF
CDR3nt: TGTGCCAGCAGTGGACAGGGCCAAGAGACCCAGTACTTC

abundance: few
d_gene: .
v_gene: TRBV12-3/TRBV12-4
j_gene: TRBJ2-5
CDR3aa: CASNHRGTQYF
CDR3nt: TGTGCCAGCAACCACAGAGGGACCCAGTACTTC

abundance: .
d_gene: TRBD1
v_gene: TRBV6-6
j_gene: TRBJ1-2
CDR3aa: CASSSDGQGLGYGYTF
CDR3nt: TGTGCCAGCAGTTCCGACGGACAGGGTTTAGGCTATGGCTACACCTTC

abundance: .
d_gene: TRBD1
v_gene: TRBV11-2
j_gene: TRBJ1-4
CDR3aa: CASSGTGSNEKLFF
CDR3nt: TGTGCCAGCAGCGGGACAGGGTCGAATGAAAAACTGTTTTTT

abundance: .
d_gene: TRBD1
v_gene: TRBV20-1
j_gene: TRBJ1-5
CDR3aa: CSARRSRDRRKYSNQPQHF
CDR3nt: TGCAGTGCTAGAAGATCTCGGGACAGGAGAAAATATAGCAATCAGCCCCAGCATTTT

abundance: .
d_gene: TRBD1
v_gene: TRBV30
j_gene: TRBJ1-1
CDR3aa: CAWSSLLGQGARAFF
CDR3nt: TGTGCCTGGAGTTCCTTGCTGGGACAGGGGGCCCGGGCTTTCTTT

abundance: few
d_gene: TRBD1
v_gene: TRBV6-2/TRBV6-3
j_gene: TRBJ2-1
CDR3aa: CASSYWTGPNEQFF
CDR3nt: TGTGCCAGCAGTTACTGGACAGGACCCAATGAGCAGTTCTTC

abundance: few
d_gene: .
v_gene: TRBV5-4
j_gene: TRBJ2-5
CDR3aa: CASSFVYGRGETQYF
CDR3nt: TGTGCCAGCAGCTTTGTGTACGGCAGGGGAGAGACCCAGTACTTC

abundance: few
d_gene: .
v_gene: TRBV28
j_gene: TRBJ1-3
CDR3aa: CASGLGDLGNTIYF
CDR3nt: TGTGCCAGCGGCCTGGGAGACCTCGGAAACACCATATATTTT

abundance: many
d_gene: .
v_gene: TRBV29-1
j_gene: TRBJ1-1
CDR3aa: CSSSYRGAPNTEAFF
CDR3nt: TGCAGCTCCTCGTATAGGGGGGCCCCGAACACTGAAGCTTTCTTT

abundance: .
d_gene: .
v_gene: TRBV5-1
j_gene: TRBJ2-1
CDR3aa: CASSGGPNNEQFF
CDR3nt: TGCGCCAGCAGCGGCGGACCAAACAATGAGCAGTTCTTC

abundance: few
d_gene: .
v_gene: TRBV20-1
j_gene: TRBJ2-3
CDR3aa: CSAVTGGADTQYF
CDR3nt: TGCAGTGCTGTTACAGGAGGAGCAGATACGCAGTATTTT

abundance: .
d_gene: .
v_gene: TRBV30
j_gene: TRBJ1-3
CDR3aa: CAWSFGPSSGNTIYF
CDR3nt: TGTGCCTGGAGTTTTGGCCCTTCCTCTGGAAACACCATATATTTT

abundance: .
d_gene: TRBD1
v_gene: TRBV7-2
j_gene: TRBJ2-5
CDR3aa: CASSLVWDRQETQYF
CDR3nt: TGTGCCAGCAGCTTAGTATGGGACAGGCAAGAGACCCAGTACTTC

abundance: few
d_gene: .
v_gene: TRBV11-3
j_gene: TRBJ2-1
CDR3aa: CASSLDLIADEQFF
CDR3nt: TGTGCCAGCAGCCTAGATTTAATAGCAGATGAGCAGTTCTTC

abundance: few
d_gene: TRBD1
v_gene: TRBV12-3/TRBV12-4
j_gene: TRBJ2-7
CDR3aa: CASSRQGQRGEQYF
CDR3nt: TGTGCCAGCAGTCGACAGGGCCAAAGGGGCGAGCAGTACTTC

abundance: many
d_gene: .
v_gene: TRBV3-1
j_gene: TRBJ2-1
CDR3aa: CASSQGRGNEQFF
CDR3nt: TGTGCCAGCAGCCAAGGCAGGGGCAATGAGCAGTTCTTC

abundance: .
d_gene: TRBD1
v_gene: TRBV7-8
j_gene: TRBJ1-5
CDR3aa: CASSSRDRNNQPQHF
CDR3nt: TGTGCCAGCAGCTCCCGGGACAGGAACAATCAGCCCCAGCATTTT

abundance: .
d_gene: TRBD1
v_gene: TRBV7-2
j_gene: TRBJ1-5
CDR3aa: CASSLQGGHQPQHF
CDR3nt: TGTGCCAGCAGCTTACAGGGGGGCCATCAGCCCCAGCATTTT

abundance: .
d_gene: .
v_gene: TRBV30
j_gene: TRBJ2-5
CDR3aa: CAWGDGANVETQYF
CDR3nt: TGTGCCTGGGGGGACGGAGCCAACGTGGAGACCCAGTACTTC

abundance: few
d_gene: .
v_gene: TRBV28
j_gene: TRBJ2-5
CDR3aa: CASSSGQIQETQYF
CDR3nt: TGTGCCAGCAGCTCCGGACAGATACAAGAGACCCAGTACTTC